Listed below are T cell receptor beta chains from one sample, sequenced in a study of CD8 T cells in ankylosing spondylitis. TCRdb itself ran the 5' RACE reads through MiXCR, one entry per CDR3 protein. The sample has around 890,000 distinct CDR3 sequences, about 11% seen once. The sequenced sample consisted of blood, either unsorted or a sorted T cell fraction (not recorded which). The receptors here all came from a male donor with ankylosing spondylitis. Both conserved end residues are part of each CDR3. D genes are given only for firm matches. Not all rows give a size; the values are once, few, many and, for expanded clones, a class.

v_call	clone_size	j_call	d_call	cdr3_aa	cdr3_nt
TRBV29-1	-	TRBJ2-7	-	CSVERGQYEQYF	TGCAGCGTTGAAAGAGGGCAGTACGAGCAGTACTTC
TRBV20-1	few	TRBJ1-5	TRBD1	CSARPRQGANQPQHF	TGCAGTGCTAGACCGAGACAGGGGGCTAATCAGCCCCAGCATTTT
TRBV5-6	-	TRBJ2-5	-	CASSLQRRGTQYF	TGTGCCAGCAGCTTGCAAAGGAGAGGGACCCAGTACTTC
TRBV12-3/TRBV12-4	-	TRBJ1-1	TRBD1	CASSAGTGTTEAFF	TGTGCCAGCAGTGCCGGGACAGGGACCACTGAAGCTTTCTTT
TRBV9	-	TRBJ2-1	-	CASSVNWGGPVNEQFF	TGTGCCAGCAGCGTAAATTGGGGGGGGCCTGTGAATGAGCAGTTCTTC
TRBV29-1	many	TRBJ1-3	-	CSVGISAAGGNTIYF	TGCAGCGTTGGAATTTCGGCGGCGGGTGGAAACACCATATATTTT
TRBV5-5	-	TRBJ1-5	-	CASSLGPVSNQPQHF	TGTGCCAGCAGCTTGGGTCCGGTTAGCAATCAGCCCCAGCATTTT
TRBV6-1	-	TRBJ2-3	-	CASSVRWGADTQYF	TGTGCCAGCAGTGTGAGGTGGGGGGCAGATACGCAGTATTTT
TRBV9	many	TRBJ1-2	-	CASSVVTGTYGYTF	TGTGCCAGCAGCGTAGTCACAGGGACCTATGGCTACACCTTC
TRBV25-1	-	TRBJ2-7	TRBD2	CASSGGGQRGAYEQYF	TGTGCCAGCAGTGGAGGTGGCCAGCGGGGGGCCTACGAGCAGTACTTC
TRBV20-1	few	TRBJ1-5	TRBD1	CSATTGANQPQHF	TGCAGTGCGACGACAGGGGCCAATCAGCCCCAGCATTTT
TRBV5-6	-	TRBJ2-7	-	CASSFTGPGYEQYF	TGTGCCAGCAGCTTCACGGGCCCTGGGTACGAGCAGTACTTC
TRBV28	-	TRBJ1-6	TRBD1	CASSSGTVTGSPLHF	TGTGCCAGCAGTTCGGGGACAGTGACAGGATCACCCCTCCACTTT
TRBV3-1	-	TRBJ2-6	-	CASSATGGASGANVLTF	TGTGCCAGCAGCGCGACAGGTGGAGCCTCTGGGGCCAACGTCCTGACTTTC
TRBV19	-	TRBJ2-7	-	CASSIKADPAYEQYF	TGTGCCAGTAGTATAAAAGCGGATCCCGCCTACGAGCAGTACTTC
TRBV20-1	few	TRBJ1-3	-	CSASVGTVSSGNTIYF	TGCAGTGCTAGTGTCGGGACGGTGAGCTCTGGAAACACCATATATTTT
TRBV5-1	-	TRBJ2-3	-	CASADGDTDTQYF	TGCGCCAGCGCTGACGGGGACACAGATACGCAGTATTTT
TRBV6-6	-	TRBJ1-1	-	CASNQGSNTEAFF	TGTGCCAGCAACCAGGGCTCGAACACTGAAGCTTTCTTT
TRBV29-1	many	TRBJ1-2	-	CSVDLFRGGYTF	TGCAGCGTTGATTTGTTCAGAGGCGGCTACACCTTC
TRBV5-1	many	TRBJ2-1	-	CASSLVWYEQFF	TGCGCCAGCAGCTTGGTGTGGTATGAGCAGTTCTTC
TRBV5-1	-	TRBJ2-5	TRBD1	CASSWWTGGLETQYF	TGCGCCAGCAGCTGGTGGACAGGGGGCCTAGAGACCCAGTACTTC
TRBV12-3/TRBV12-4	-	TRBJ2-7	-	CASSLWGRHEQYF	TGTGCCAGCAGTTTATGGGGAAGACACGAGCAGTACTTC
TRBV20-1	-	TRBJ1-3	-	CSARDLTAGNTIYF	TGCAGTGCTAGAGATCTGACAGCTGGAAACACCATATATTTT
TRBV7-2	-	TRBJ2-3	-	CASSPSRGGDTQYF	TGTGCCAGCAGTCCCAGCAGGGGGGGAGATACGCAGTATTTT
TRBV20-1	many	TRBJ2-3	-	CSAKVGGTTDTQYF	TGCAGTGCTAAGGTTGGGGGGACCACAGATACGCAGTATTTT
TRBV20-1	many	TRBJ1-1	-	CSAIPQDEAFF	TGCAGTGCTATCCCTCAGGATGAAGCTTTCTTT
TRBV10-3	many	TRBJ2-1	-	CAISESRRDIYNEQFF	TGTGCCATCAGTGAGTCGAGGAGGGACATATACAATGAGCAGTTCTTC
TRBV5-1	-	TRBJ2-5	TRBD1	CASGGQGLGQETQYF	TGCGCCAGCGGAGGACAGGGGCTGGGGCAAGAGACCCAGTACTTC
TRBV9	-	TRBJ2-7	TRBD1	CASSLRSRDSSYEQYF	TGTGCCAGCAGCCTTAGATCCCGGGACAGCTCCTACGAGCAGTACTTC
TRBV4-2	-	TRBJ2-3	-	CASSQPSAGSTDTQYF	TGTGCCAGCAGCCAACCTTCAGCGGGTAGCACAGATACGCAGTATTTT
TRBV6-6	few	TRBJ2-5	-	CASSYQPRETQYF	TGTGCCAGCAGTTACCAACCCCGGGAGACCCAGTACTTC
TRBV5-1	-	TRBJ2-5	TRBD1	CASSWQGTEEETQYF	TGCGCCAGCAGCTGGCAGGGGACAGAAGAAGAGACCCAGTACTTC
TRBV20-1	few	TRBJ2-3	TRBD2	CSAWTSGGSTDTQYF	TGCAGTGCTTGGACTAGCGGGGGTAGCACAGATACGCAGTATTTT
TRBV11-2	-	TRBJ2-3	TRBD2	CASSVQDRSPSGFSGDTQYF	TGTGCCAGCAGCGTACAGGACAGATCTCCTAGCGGGTTCTCTGGAGATACGCAGTATTTT
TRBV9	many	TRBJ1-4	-	CASSVAPTLSPEKLFF	TGTGCCAGCAGCGTAGCCCCGACTCTAAGCCCCGAAAAACTGTTTTTT
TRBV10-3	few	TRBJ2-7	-	CAISAGLSYEQYF	TGTGCCATCAGTGCTGGACTCAGCTACGAGCAGTACTTC
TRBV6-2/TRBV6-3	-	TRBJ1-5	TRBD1	CASSYVDRGSQPQHF	TGTGCCAGCAGTTACGTGGACAGGGGGAGTCAGCCCCAGCATTTT
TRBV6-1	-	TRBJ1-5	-	CASSLPGGNWDQPQHF	TGTGCCAGCAGTCTCCCGGGGGGCAATTGGGATCAGCCCCAGCATTTT
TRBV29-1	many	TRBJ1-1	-	CSGDLASTEAFF	TGCAGCGGGGACCTTGCGAGCACTGAAGCTTTCTTT
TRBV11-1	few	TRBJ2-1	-	CASSSTSPGSPPYNEQFF	TGTGCCAGCAGCTCCACCTCGCCGGGGAGTCCCCCCTACAATGAGCAGTTCTTC
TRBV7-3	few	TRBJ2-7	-	CASSLTGEADEQYF	TGTGCCAGCAGCTTAACAGGGGAGGCTGACGAGCAGTACTTC
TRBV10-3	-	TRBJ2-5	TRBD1	CAISGTRTGMGETQYF	TGTGCCATCAGTGGGACCAGGACAGGGATGGGAGAGACCCAGTACTTC
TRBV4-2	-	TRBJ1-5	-	CASSLPGPSNQPQHF	TGTGCCAGCAGCCTACCGGGGCCCAGCAATCAGCCCCAGCATTTT
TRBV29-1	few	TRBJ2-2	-	CSVGGPGVGELFF	TGCAGCGTTGGGGGCCCCGGGGTAGGGGAGCTGTTTTTT
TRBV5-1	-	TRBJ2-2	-	CASTFRETGELFF	TGCGCCAGCACCTTTAGGGAGACCGGGGAGCTGTTTTTT
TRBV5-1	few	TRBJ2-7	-	CASSLLLGANEQYF	TGCGCCAGCAGCTTGTTACTGGGGGCGAACGAGCAGTACTTC
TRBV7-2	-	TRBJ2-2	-	CASQVGPLTGELFF	TGTGCCAGCCAGGTGGGGCCCCTCACCGGGGAGCTGTTTTTT
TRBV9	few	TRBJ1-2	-	CASSVGPGRSYGYTF	TGTGCCAGCAGCGTAGGTCCGGGTCGGAGCTATGGCTACACCTTC
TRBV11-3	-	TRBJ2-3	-	CASSSGPRDTQYF	TGTGCCAGCAGCTCCGGGCCCCGGGATACGCAGTATTTT
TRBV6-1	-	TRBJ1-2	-	CASSTPLGYGYTF	TGTGCCAGCAGTACCCCGCTTGGCTATGGCTACACCTTC
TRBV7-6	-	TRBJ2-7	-	CASSLAGWGSYEQYF	TGTGCCAGCAGCTTAGCGGGGTGGGGCTCCTACGAGCAGTACTTC
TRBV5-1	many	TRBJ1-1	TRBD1	CASSLTTGGSEAFF	TGCGCCAGCAGCTTGACCACAGGGGGATCTGAAGCTTTCTTT
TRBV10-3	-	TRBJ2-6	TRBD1	CAISDRADYSGANVLTF	TGTGCCATCAGCGACAGGGCAGATTACTCTGGGGCCAACGTCCTGACTTTC